The T cell receptor (beta chain) under discussion was sequenced for a study of T cell changes during pregnancy in multiple sclerosis. V was cut by 0 bases and J by 2 bases, with 11 bases left in between. This CDR3 has 16 amino acids. Germline V gives CDR1 MNHEY, CDR2 SMNVEV (reference sequence). Using immunoSEQ multiplex PCR, the repertoire was profiled, and TCRdb retains in-frame clones only, with some absent. The table records 50,000 to 60,000 clones, around 90% of them present only once. This TCR was sampled from a female donor with multiple sclerosis, enrolled in a pregnancy study. Sequencing was performed on CD4+ T cells from peripheral blood mononuclear cells, taken in the second trimester of pregnancy. The rearrangement uses TRBV27 and TRBJ1-5; a weak D match, TRBD1 (5 bases). The CDR3 here is CASSLSIQGGNQPQHF. The CDR3 DNA reads as TGTGCCAGCAGTTTATCGATTCAGGGCGGCAATCAGCCCCAGCATTTT.